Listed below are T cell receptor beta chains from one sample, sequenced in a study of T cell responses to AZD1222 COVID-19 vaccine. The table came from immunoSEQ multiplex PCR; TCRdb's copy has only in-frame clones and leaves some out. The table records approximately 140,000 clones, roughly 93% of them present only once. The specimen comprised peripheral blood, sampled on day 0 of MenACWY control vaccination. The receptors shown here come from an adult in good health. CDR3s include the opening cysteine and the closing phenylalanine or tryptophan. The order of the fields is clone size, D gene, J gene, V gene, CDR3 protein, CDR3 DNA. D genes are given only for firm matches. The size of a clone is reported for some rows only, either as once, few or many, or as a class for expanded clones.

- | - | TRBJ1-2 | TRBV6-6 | CASSPYGGYGYTF | TGTGCCAGCAGTCCCTACGGGGGTTATGGCTACACCTTC
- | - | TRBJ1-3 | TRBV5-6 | CASSLVDTIYF | TGTGCCAGCAGCTTGGTAGACACCATATATTTT
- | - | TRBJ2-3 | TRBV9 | CASSGETDTQYF | TGTGCCAGCAGCGGGGAGACAGATACGCAGTATTTT
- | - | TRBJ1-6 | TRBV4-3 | CASSQSKDRNNSPLHF | TGCGCCAGCAGCCAATCTAAGGACAGAAATAATTCACCCCTCCACTTT
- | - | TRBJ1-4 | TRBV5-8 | CASSLRIQGLGVGKLFF | TGTGCCAGCAGCTTAAGGATACAGGGCTTAGGAGTTGGAAAACTGTTTTTT
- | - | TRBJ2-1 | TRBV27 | CASKEVSPHSWGEQFF | TGTGCCAGCAAGGAGGTCTCCCCTCACTCTTGGGGGGAGCAGTTCTTC
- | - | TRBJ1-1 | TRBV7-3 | CASSFGPNTEAFF | TGTGCCAGCAGCTTTGGACCGAACACTGAAGCTTTCTTT
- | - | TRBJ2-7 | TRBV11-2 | CASSLNDGGRFSYEQYF | TGTGCCAGCAGCTTAAATGACGGGGGACGGTTCTCCTACGAGCAGTACTTC
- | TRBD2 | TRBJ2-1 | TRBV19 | CASSPGLAPNEQFF | TGTGCCAGTAGTCCGGGACTAGCGCCCAATGAGCAGTTCTTC
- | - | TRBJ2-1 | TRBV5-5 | CASSWTGTPYNEQFF | TGTGCCAGCAGCTGGACCGGGACACCCTACAATGAGCAGTTCTTC
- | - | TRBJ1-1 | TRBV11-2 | CASSLAVGGTEAFF | TGTGCCAGCAGCTTAGCCGTCGGGGGCACTGAAGCTTTCTTT
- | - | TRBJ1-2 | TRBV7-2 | CASSLGPYGYTF | TGTGCCAGCAGCTTAGGACCTTATGGCTACACCTTC
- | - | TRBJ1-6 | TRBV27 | CASRRRRATNSPLHF | TGTGCCAGCAGACGTCGGAGAGCCACCAATTCACCCCTCCACTTT
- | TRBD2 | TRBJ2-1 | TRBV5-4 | CASSLSGGGANEQFF | TGTGCCAGCAGCTTGTCAGGCGGGGGGGCCAATGAGCAGTTCTTC
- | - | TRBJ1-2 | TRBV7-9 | CASSPPGFSGGYTF | TGTGCCAGCAGCCCCCCAGGGTTCTCGGGTGGCTACACCTTC
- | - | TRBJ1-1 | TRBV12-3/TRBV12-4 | CASRILVSSATFF | TGTGCCAGCCGAATCTTAGTCTCATCAGCGACTTTCTTT
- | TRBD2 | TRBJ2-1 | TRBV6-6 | CATSGTSGGNEQFF | TGTGCCACCTCTGGGACTAGCGGGGGTAATGAGCAGTTCTTC
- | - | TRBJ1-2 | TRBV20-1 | CSASDYGYTF | TGCAGTGCGTCGGACTATGGCTACACCTTC
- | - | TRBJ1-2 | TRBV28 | CASSSKPYGYTF | TGTGCCAGCAGTTCGAAACCTTATGGCTACACCTTC
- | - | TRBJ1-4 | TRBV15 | CATSRPRPGENEKLFF | TGTGCCACCAGCAGGCCCAGGCCCGGGGAAAATGAAAAACTGTTTTTT
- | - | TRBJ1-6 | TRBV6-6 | CASSYGDHNSPLHF | TGTGCCAGCAGTTACGGGGACCATAATTCACCCCTCCACTTT
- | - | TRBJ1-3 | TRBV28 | CASSLMGPVSGNTIYF | TGTGCCAGCAGTTTAATGGGGCCGGTATCTGGAAACACCATATATTTT
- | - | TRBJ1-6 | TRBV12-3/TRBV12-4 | CASSLSVSPLHF | TGTGCCAGCAGTTTAAGTGTTTCACCCCTCCACTTT
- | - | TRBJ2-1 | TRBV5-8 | CASRAWGAPDNEQFF | TGTGCCAGCCGAGCTTGGGGAGCCCCTGACAATGAGCAGTTCTTC
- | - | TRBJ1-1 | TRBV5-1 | CASSFGPSGNTEAFF | TGCGCCAGCAGCTTTGGCCCCAGTGGGAACACTGAAGCTTTCTTT
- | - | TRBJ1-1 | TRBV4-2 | CASSEARTGGTEAFF | TGTGCCAGCAGCGAAGCGCGCACCGGCGGTACTGAAGCTTTCTTT
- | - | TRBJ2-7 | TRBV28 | CASSPASGRAYEQYF | TGTGCCAGCAGCCCTGCGTCAGGGCGGGCCTACGAGCAGTACTTC
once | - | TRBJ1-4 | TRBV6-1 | CASSTTLGEKLFF | TGTGCCAGCAGTACGACGTTGGGTGAAAAACTGTTTTTT
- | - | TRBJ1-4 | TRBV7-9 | CASRSTGALNEKLFF | TGTGCCAGCAGGTCTACAGGCGCCCTCAATGAAAAACTGTTTTTT
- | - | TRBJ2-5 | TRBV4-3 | CASSQDFLGSGQYF | TGCGCCAGCAGCCAAGATTTCCTGGGGTCGGGCCAGTACTTC
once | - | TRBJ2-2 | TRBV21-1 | CASIFPQAGGNTGELFF | TGTGCCAGCATCTTTCCCCAGGCGGGGGGGAACACCGGGGAGCTGTTTTTT
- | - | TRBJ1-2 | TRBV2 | CASGGYTF | TGTGCCAGCGGTGGCTACACCTTC
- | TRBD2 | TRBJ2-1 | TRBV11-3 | CASSLVLAGGPNEQFF | TGTGCCAGCAGCTTAGTCCTAGCGGGGGGACCCAATGAGCAGTTCTTC
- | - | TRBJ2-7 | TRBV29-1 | CSASEPGPMTYEQYF | TGCAGCGCCTCGGAGCCGGGACCGATGACTTACGAGCAGTACTTC
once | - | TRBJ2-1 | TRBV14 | CASSQPRGIEADEQFF | TGTGCCAGCAGCCAGCCGAGGGGAATTGAGGCCGATGAGCAGTTCTTC
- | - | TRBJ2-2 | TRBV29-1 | CSVLQRGTGELFF | TGCAGCGTTCTCCAGAGGGGCACCGGGGAGCTGTTTTTT
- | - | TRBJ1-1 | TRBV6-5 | CATGRGDEAFF | TGTGCCACTGGTCGAGGGGATGAAGCTTTCTTT
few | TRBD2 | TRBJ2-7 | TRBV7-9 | CASSLELAGDEQYF | TGTGCCAGCAGCTTAGAACTAGCGGGAGACGAGCAGTACTTC
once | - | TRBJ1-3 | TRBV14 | CASSQDGGRWAGNTIYF | TGTGCCAGCAGCCAAGATGGGGGGCGTTGGGCTGGAAACACCATATATTTT
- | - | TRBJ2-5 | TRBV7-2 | CASSIWDGRETQYF | TGTGCCAGTAGTATTTGGGATGGGAGAGAGACCCAGTACTTC
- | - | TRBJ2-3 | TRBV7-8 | CASSLDGRRADTQYF | TGTGCCAGCAGCTTAGACGGGAGACGGGCAGATACGCAGTATTTT
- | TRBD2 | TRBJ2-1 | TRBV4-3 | CASSQVNGGAYNEQFF | TGCGCCAGCAGCCAAGTCAACGGGGGGGCCTACAATGAGCAGTTCTTC
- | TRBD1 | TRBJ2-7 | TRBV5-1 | CASSLAGDRGHEQYF | TGCGCCAGCAGCTTGGCCGGAGACAGGGGCCACGAGCAGTACTTC
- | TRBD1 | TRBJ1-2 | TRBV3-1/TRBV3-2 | CASSQVTGQGATSYTF | TGTGCCAGCAGCCAAGTTACTGGACAGGGGGCGACTAGCTACACCTTC
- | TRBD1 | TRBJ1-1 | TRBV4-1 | CASSFTPGQRNTEAFF | TGCGCCAGCAGCTTCACACCGGGACAGCGGAACACTGAAGCTTTCTTT
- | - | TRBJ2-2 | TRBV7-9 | CASSSSGPNTGELFF | TGTGCCAGCAGCTCTTCAGGGCCGAACACCGGGGAGCTGTTTTTT
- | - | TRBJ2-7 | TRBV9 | CASSQDGRPGFEQYF | TGTGCCAGCAGCCAAGATGGACGCCCCGGGTTCGAGCAGTACTTC
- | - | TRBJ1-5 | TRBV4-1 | CASSQGVRGVRNQPQHF | TGCGCCAGCAGCCAAGGGGTACGAGGGGTCCGCAATCAGCCCCAGCATTTT
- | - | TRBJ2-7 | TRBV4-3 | CASSQDPRPSYEQYF | TGCGCCAGCAGCCAAGATCCGCGGCCTTCCTACGAGCAGTACTTC
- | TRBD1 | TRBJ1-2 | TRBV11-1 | CASSTRSGTANYGYTF | TGTGCCAGCAGCACCAGGAGCGGGACAGCTAACTATGGCTACACCTTC
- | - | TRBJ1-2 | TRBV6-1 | CASSEARTAYGYTF | TGTGCCAGCAGTGAAGCGCGGACAGCGTATGGCTACACCTTC
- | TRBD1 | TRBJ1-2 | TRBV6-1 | CASRETGGGGPEYGYTF | TGTGCCAGCAGAGAAACAGGGGGCGGCGGGCCTGAGTATGGCTACACCTTC
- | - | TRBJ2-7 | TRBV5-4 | CASARAGATYEQYF | TGTGCCAGCGCTCGGGCGGGGGCCACCTACGAGCAGTACTTC
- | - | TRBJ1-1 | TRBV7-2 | CASGRLPNTEAFF | TGTGCCAGCGGAAGGTTGCCGAACACTGAAGCTTTCTTT